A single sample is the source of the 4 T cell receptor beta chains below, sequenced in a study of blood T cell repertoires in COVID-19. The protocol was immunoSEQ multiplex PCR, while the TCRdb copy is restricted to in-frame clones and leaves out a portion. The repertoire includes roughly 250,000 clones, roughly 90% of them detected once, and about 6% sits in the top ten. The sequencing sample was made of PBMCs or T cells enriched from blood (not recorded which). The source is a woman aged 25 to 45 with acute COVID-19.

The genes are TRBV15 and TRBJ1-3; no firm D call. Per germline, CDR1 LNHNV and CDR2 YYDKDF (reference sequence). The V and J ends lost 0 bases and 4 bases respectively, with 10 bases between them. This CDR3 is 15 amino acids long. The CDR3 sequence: CATSRDGGFGNTIYF. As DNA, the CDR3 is TGTGCCACCAGCAGAGATGGAGGGTTCGGAAACACCATATATTTT.

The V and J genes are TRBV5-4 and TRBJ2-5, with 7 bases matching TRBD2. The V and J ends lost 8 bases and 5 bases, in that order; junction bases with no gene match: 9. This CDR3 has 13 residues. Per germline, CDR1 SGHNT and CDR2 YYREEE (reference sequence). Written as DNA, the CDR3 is TGTGCCAGTGCAGCGAGCGGGACTGAGACCCAGTACTTC. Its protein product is CASAASGTETQYF.

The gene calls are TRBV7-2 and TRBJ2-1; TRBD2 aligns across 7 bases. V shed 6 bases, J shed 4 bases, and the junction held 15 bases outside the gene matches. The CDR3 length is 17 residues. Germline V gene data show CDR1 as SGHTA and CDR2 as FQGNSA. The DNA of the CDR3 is TGTGCCAGCAGTGCAAGTGTTGGGGGAGCGGGATACAATGAGCAGTTCTTC. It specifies CASSASVGGAGYNEQFF.

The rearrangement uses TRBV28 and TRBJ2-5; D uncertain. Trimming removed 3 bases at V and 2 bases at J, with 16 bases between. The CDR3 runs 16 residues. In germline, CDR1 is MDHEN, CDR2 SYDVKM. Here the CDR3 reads CASSLYEVRRQETQYF. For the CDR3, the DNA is TGTGCCAGCAGTTTGTACGAGGTTAGACGGCAAGAGACCCAGTACTTC.